The 30 T cell receptor beta chains presented below share a single source sample, sequenced in a study of T cell clusters in autoimmune cytopenias. Each sample's input was around 250 ng genomic DNA, roughly 38,000 genome equivalents. TRB was amplified by touch-down multiplex PCR, primer pools A and B combined. TCRdb processed the multiplex PCR reads again and assigns one entry to each CDR3 protein, with no DNA. The sample data list around 6,800 distinct CDR3 sequences. This same sample was also taken into another study, of T cell repertoires in aging, cancer and after chemotherapy.

Input material: peripheral blood. These TCRs come from a human donor in good health.

This clonotype registers medium-sized by frequency. This chain uses TRBV15 with TRBJ1-5. Germline-derived CDR1 and CDR2 are LNHNV and YYDKDF (reference sequence). CDR3 length equals 13 residues. The CDR3 sequence: CATSALGDQPQHF.

V and J are TRBV5-6 and TRBJ1-5. Germline assignment: CDR1 SGHDT and CDR2 YYEEEE. This CDR3 region has 16 residues. The CDR3: CASSFGVGGSNQPQHF.

Considering frequency, this clonotype is medium-sized (0.01 to 0.1%). The chain combines TRBV13 with TRBJ2-1; TCRdb's D gene call, TRBD2, goes unchecked for lack of DNA. Germline-derived CDR1 and CDR2 are PRHDT and FYEKMQ (reference sequence). This CDR3 contains 16 residues. CDR3: CASSGGLLAGGTEQFF.

This clonotype is deemed medium-sized by its frequency. The chain recombines TRBV19 with TRBJ2-2. CDR3 length: 15 amino acids. In germline, CDR1 is LNHDA, CDR2 SQIVND (reference sequence). The CDR3 is CASSIASGWGGELFF.

This clonotype is called medium-sized based on its frequency. The chain has TRBV19 and TRBJ2-2; the TRBD1 assignment by TCRdb is unverifiable without DNA. Germline CDR1 is LNHDA and CDR2 is SQIVND (reference sequence). This CDR3 comprises 16 residues. The CDR3 protein is CASRDRGTSDTGELFF.

This chain connects TRBV12-3 or TRBV12-4 to TRBJ1-3; TCRdb lists TRBD1, though no DNA is available to test this call. There are 15 residues in the CDR3. This chain's CDR3 is CASSRPWGRDNTIYF.

V and J are TRBV6-1 and TRBJ2-2. Germline lookup yields CDR1 MNHNS and CDR2 SASEGT. The CDR3 spans 15 residues. The CDR3 loop reads CASSVVQTNTGELFF.

By frequency, this clonotype is medium-sized. The chain combines TRBV6-2 or TRBV6-3 with TRBJ2-7; the D call of TRBD1 rests on TCRdb alone, since no DNA is present to check it. The CDR3 has 15 amino acids. Per germline, CDR1 MNHEY and CDR2 SVGEGT. CDR3: CASSRSRTGSYEQYF.

This clonotype counts as medium-sized (0.01 to 0.1%) by frequency. The chain recombines TRBV11-1 with TRBJ1-6. CDR1 is SGHAT, CDR2 FQDESV, per germline (reference sequence). CDR3 length equals 18 residues. CDR3 amino acids: CASSLRGPLSSYNSPLHF.

The chain joins TRBV6-5 to TRBJ1-1. The germline V gene encodes CDR1 MNHEY and CDR2 SVGAGI. The CDR3 has 14 residues. This chain's CDR3 is CASSYSTSASEAFF.

Its frequency marks this clonotype as medium-sized (0.01 to 0.1%). The chain combines TRBV6-5 with TRBJ1-6; TCRdb returns TRBD1, unconfirmable since there is no DNA. Germline-derived CDR1 and CDR2 are MNHEY and SVGAGI. CDR3 length: 14 amino acids. The CDR3 loop is CASSKRQENSPLHF.

Frequency places this clonotype as medium-sized. The chain employs TRBV5-6 and TRBJ1-2; the D call from TCRdb, TRBD1, cannot be confirmed without DNA. The germline V gene encodes CDR1 SGHDT and CDR2 YYEEEE. The CDR3 has 16 amino acids. The CDR3 loop is CASSLMRTGGNYGYTF.

V usage is TRBV12-3 or TRBV12-4 and J usage is TRBJ1-5; the TCRdb call, TRBD1, lacks DNA for checking. The CDR3 runs to 14 residues. CDR3 in amino acids: CASSFRQGGQPQHF.

The V and J genes are TRBV12-3 or TRBV12-4 and TRBJ2-1. The CDR3 is 13 residues long. The CDR3 loop is CASSLAPGIEQFF.

Its frequency marks this clonotype as medium-sized. The genes are TRBV29-1 and TRBJ1-2; TCRdb gives TRBD1 as the D gene, but with no DNA this cannot be confirmed. The CDR3 has 17 residues. CDR1 SQVTM and CDR2 ANQGSEA come from the germline V gene. The CDR3 protein is CSVLLRTGGLANYGYTF.

The V gene is TRBV20-1, the J gene TRBJ2-5; TCRdb's D gene call, TRBD2, goes unchecked for lack of DNA. The CDR3 consists of 11 residues. Germline V CDR1 and CDR2: DFQATT, SNEGSKA (reference sequence). The CDR3 spells CSAGSGETQYF.

Judged by frequency, this clonotype is medium-sized. The chain links TRBV19 to TRBJ1-2; TCRdb gives TRBD1 as the D gene, but with no DNA this cannot be confirmed. The germline V gene has CDR1 LNHDA and CDR2 SQIVND (reference sequence). This CDR3 is built from 13 residues. CDR3 amino acids: CASSIDGTTGYTF.

The chain is built from TRBV12-3 or TRBV12-4 and TRBJ2-3; TCRdb lists TRBD1, though no DNA is available to test this call. The CDR3 has 16 amino acids. CDR3 residues: CASSLDSQGGLDTQYF.

The rearrangement uses TRBV12-3 or TRBV12-4 and TRBJ1-6; TCRdb names TRBD1, which stays unverified in the absence of DNA. The CDR3 totals 15 residues. The chain's CDR3 is CASSLAGQYNSPLHF.

The chain couples TRBV27 to TRBJ1-6; absent DNA, TCRdb's TRBD1 call cannot be checked. The germline V gene has CDR1 MNHEY and CDR2 SMNVEV (reference sequence). This CDR3 contains 16 residues. The CDR3 reads CASSETPGQGGSPLHF.

This clonotype counts as medium-sized by frequency. This sequence joins TRBV27 and TRBJ1-6. Germline assignment: CDR1 MNHEY and CDR2 SMNVEV (reference sequence). This CDR3 spans 12 amino acids. This CDR3 reads CASRSTNSPLHF.

This clonotype registers medium-sized by frequency. This chain uses TRBV29-1 with TRBJ2-6; the D gene TCRdb calls, TRBD1, cannot be checked with no DNA. The CDR3 is 16 amino acids. In germline, CDR1 is SQVTM, CDR2 ANQGSEA. This CDR3 reads CSVRGQLFEGANVLTF.

The gene calls are TRBV7-6 and TRBJ2-1; TCRdb names TRBD1, which stays unverified in the absence of DNA. Germline CDR1 and CDR2: SGHVS and FNYEAQ. The CDR3 loop spans 16 amino acids. CDR3 residues: CASSYLPGQDYNEQFF. Combining the CDR3 with reference TRBV7-6 and TRBJ2-1 gives the whole variable domain GAGVSQSPRYKVTKRGQDVALRCDPISGHVSLYWYRQALGQGPEFLTYFNYEAQQDKSGLPNDRFSAERPEGSISTLTIQRTEQRDSAMYRCASSYLPGQDYNEQFFGPGTRLTVL.

This rearrangement joins TRBV12-3 or TRBV12-4 to TRBJ2-7; TCRdb proposes TRBD1, but this gene call is untestable without DNA. CDR3 length equals 12 residues. CDR3 region: CASSFGQVEQYF.

This clonotype is labeled medium-sized (0.01 to 0.1%) based on frequency. The genes are TRBV6-5 and TRBJ1-6; TCRdb returns TRBD1, unconfirmable since there is no DNA. Germline V gene lookup returns CDR1 MNHEY and CDR2 SVGAGI. CDR3 length equals 13 residues. The CDR3 sequence is CASRDRVRSPLHF.

This clonotype is medium-sized by frequency. The rearrangement joins TRBV6-5 to TRBJ2-7; TCRdb names TRBD1, which stays unverified in the absence of DNA. Germline assignment: CDR1 MNHEY and CDR2 SVGAGI. The CDR3 has 13 amino acids. CDR3 protein: CASSRLGTEEQYF.

This sequence joins TRBV6-5 and TRBJ2-2; TCRdb gives TRBD1 as the D gene, but with no DNA this cannot be confirmed. The CDR3 is 16 residues long. Germline V lookup: CDR1 MNHEY, CDR2 SVGAGI. Here the CDR3 reads CASSKQPGQGIGELFF.

In terms of frequency, this clonotype is medium-sized. The chain joins TRBV5-6 to TRBJ2-6; TCRdb returns TRBD1, unconfirmable since there is no DNA. The CDR3 length is 18 residues. CDR1 is SGHDT, CDR2 YYEEEE, per germline. This CDR3 is CASSLGWDRVSGANVLTF.

This clonotype is called medium-sized based on its frequency. This sequence joins TRBV12-3 or TRBV12-4 and TRBJ2-3; TCRdb's D gene call, TRBD2, goes unchecked for lack of DNA. The CDR3 is made up of 14 amino acids. The CDR3 loop reads CASSLGLSGDTQYF.

This chain joins TRBV19 and TRBJ2-7; TCRdb names TRBD1, which stays unverified in the absence of DNA. Germline V gives CDR1 LNHDA, CDR2 SQIVND (reference sequence). This CDR3 comprises 14 residues. This CDR3 is CASTPAGFPHEQYF.